These 5 T cell receptor beta chains were all obtained from the same sample, sequenced in a study of OX40 agonist ivuxolimab in advanced cancers. Assay: immunoSEQ multiplex PCR; the TCRdb copy retains only in-frame clones and omits some. The data hold around 58,000 clones, with 70% to 90% observed a single time. The sample in question was CD4+ or CD8+ T cells sorted from blood, obtained in a trial of the OX40 agonist ivuxolimab. The origin of the receptors is an adult with an advanced solid tumor such as melanoma, head and neck, liver or kidney cancer.

This sequence joins TRBV6-5 and TRBJ1-5; no clear D. Germline loops: CDR1 MNHEY, CDR2 SVGAGI. This CDR3 is built from 15 residues. Trimming took 6 bases from V and 4 from J, leaving 16 bases between them. The CDR3 DNA sequence: TGTGCCAGCAGCCCCCACGAGGGCCGGAATCAGCCCCAGCATTTT. It specifies CASSPHEGRNQPQHF.

The chain joins TRBV6-5 to TRBJ1-4, with D perhaps TRBD1 (6 bases). The CDR3 is 15 residues long. Germline assignment: CDR1 MNHEY and CDR2 SVGAGI. Trimming pared 2 bases from V and 7 bases from J, leaving 14 bases between. CDR3 amino acids: CASSYGSAGVEKLFF. The CDR3 DNA is TGTGCCAGCAGTTACGGGTCGGCAGGGGTTGAAAAACTGTTTTTT.

The chain is built from TRBV20-1 and TRBJ2-1; D remains ambiguous. Trimming shortened V by 6 bases and J by 5 bases, and 8 bases separated the two germline ends. The CDR3 is 11 residues long. Germline values: CDR1 DFQATT, CDR2 SNEGSKA (reference sequence). The CDR3 DNA reads TGCAGTGCCAGTCGGAACAATGAGCAGTTCTTC. It specifies CSASRNNEQFF.

The chain uses TRBV4-2 and TRBJ1-6; no definite D call. The CDR3 spans 14 residues. Germline V gives CDR1 LGHNA, CDR2 YNFKEQ. Trimming cost V 3 bases and J 5 bases, with 8 bases left between them. CDR3 sequence reads: CASSQGRNNSPLHF. The CDR3 coding sequence is TGTGCCAGCAGCCAGGGAAGAAATAATTCACCCCTCCACTTT.

V is TRBV4-3 and J is TRBJ1-1; D unresolved. Trimming took 0 bases from V and 0 from J, leaving 5 bases between them. The germline CDR1 and CDR2 sequences are LGHNA and YSLEER. The CDR3 covers 14 residues. CDR3 in DNA: TGCGCCAGCAGCCAAGAGAGAGTGAACACTGAAGCTTTCTTT. Translation: CASSQERVNTEAFF.